One T cell receptor beta chain is described in this entry. Its antigen specificity is not known. Base qualities are missing; no much larger clone stands one base away. TCRdb shows the sequencer as Illumina NovaSeq 6000. TCRalpha and TCRbeta cDNA libraries were constructed by 5'RACE with constant-segment primers, with sample barcodes and unique molecular identifiers being introduced. Trizol reagent was used to extract RNA from every sample. Library amplification was performed in two PCR steps, and a second sample barcode and Illumina TruSeq adapters were introduced in the second step. Sequencing of the libraries was done on an Illumina NovaSeq, producing 2 x 150 bp paired-end reads. The paper's processing steps were these. The reads were demultiplexed and collapsed into UMI-guided consensus sequences using migec v1.2.7. Using mixcr v2.1.11, UMI consensuses were aligned to TRA and TRB V and J templates and then assembled into clonotypes. Clonotypes were classified as expanded or contracted when called significant by both edgeR and NoisET, with noise models trained on biological replicates. edgeR calls used a false discovery rate-adjusted p below 0.01 and a log2 fold-change threshold of 1. As an exploratory analysis of dynamics, PCA with hierarchical clustering was applied to max-normalized trajectories of the 1000 most abundant clonotypes. The CD4 or CD8 phenotype of responding clones was assigned using the separately sequenced CD4+ and CD8+ repertoires. In-frame beta chains were kept once TCRdb had trimmed the public reads at Q25 with fastp and called clones with MiXCR. CDR3 protein duplicates are merged, each entry listing the most common genes and DNA. V and J calls and clone size were set by TCRdb, not the authors. In this sample the table shows about 210,000 distinct CDR3 sequences, 25% to 35% of which occur a single time. 9.5% to 12% of the sample lies in the top ten.

The data derive from a study of T-cell memory formation after mild COVID-19 (dated by TCRdb to the early 2020s). With regard to the full study: TCR sequence clusters from the two donors were largely donor specific. In a couple of donors, T-cell clones that expanded and contracted after mild COVID-19 were tracked by sequencing TCRalpha and TCRbeta repertoires over time. Two young, previously healthy adult volunteers, one female and one male, were included in the cohort. General findings and caveats noted by the study authors: The study included only a couple of mild cases, and larger cohorts that include severe cases with pre-infection samples were judged to be necessary. From day 15 to 85, contracting clones showed balanced CD4/CD8 phenotypes, whereas a second wave of clones that expanded from day 15 to 37 leaned towards CD4+. Contracting CD4+ clones were found mainly in CM and EM memory subsets, while CD8+ clones were enriched in EMRA. Some responding clones were detected in pre-infection memory, suggesting pre-existing cross-reactive memory T cells joined the SARS-CoV-2 response. SARS-CoV-2 specificity of the second-wave clones peaking on day 37 was not confirmed.

Ficoll-Paque density gradient centrifugation was used to isolate PBMCs. From the germline V gene, CDR1 is MNHEY and CDR2 is SVGAGI. The cysteine opens and the phenylalanine closes a CDR3 of 16 amino acids. Left in the record is the CDR3 DNA by itself, 48 bases read in frame from the first base. For this chain, trimming is 0 bases at the V end and 5 bases at the J end, and the number of junction bases without a gene match is 9. The receptor's source is an adult woman who had mild COVID-19 (a few samples of this study predate the infection). The sample titles of this study are shuffled in the database, so cell type and time point are left out; the donor was told from shared clones. What was sequenced was PBMCs or a T cell subset sorted from them (not recorded which). Rearrangement joined TRBV6-5 to TRBJ1-1, with TRBD1 matching 7 junction bases. This receptor has the CDR3 CASSYSGTAIGTEAFF. The nucleotide sequence is given as TGTGCCAGCAGTTACTCAGGGACAGCGATTGGGACTGAAGCTTTCTTT.